Listed here is a single TCR beta chain. This entry is derived from a study of glioma-infiltrating T cells after dendritic cell vaccination. The repertoire was sequenced with immunoSEQ multiplex PCR; TCRdb's copy has only in-frame clones and lacks some. The table lists about 50,000 clones, 70% to 90% of them singletons. Time point: after dendritic cell vaccination, including at tumor progression/relapse. CDR3 length: 11 residues. Germline-derived CDR1 and CDR2 are SNHLY and FYNNEI. V gave up 5 bases and J gave up 7 bases, with 9 bases separating them. J is TRBJ2-7 and V is TRBV2; D is unclear. The clonotype comes from a human donor with glioblastoma. Sample: blood, taken after dendritic cell vaccination. The CDR3 reads CASSTTSEQYF. The DNA of the CDR3 is TGTGCCAGCAGTACGACTTCGGAGCAGTACTTC.